The 6 T cell receptor beta chains given below trace back to one sample, sequenced in a study of shared clonotypes between healthy human individuals. The table came from immunoSEQ multiplex PCR; TCRdb's copy has only in-frame clones and leaves some out. The table shows 2 million to 2.5 million clones, with around 92% occurring only once. Input material: naive CD4+ T cells from PBMCs. Subset of the sample: CD45RA+ positively selected. These receptors all stem from a man aged 18 to 29 in good health. Some clones in this sample may be carry-over from other donors' samples.

This chain links TRBV19 with TRBJ2-1; TRBD2 is a possible D gene (6 bases). Trimming cost V 10 bases and J 0 bases, with 16 bases left between them. The length of the CDR3 is 15 residues. The germline V gene has CDR1 LNHDA and CDR2 SQIVND (reference sequence). The CDR3 spells CATRWRDSSYNEQFF. The CDR3 coding sequence is TGTGCCACCCGATGGCGGGATAGCTCCTACAATGAGCAGTTCTTC.

The chain uses TRBV14 and TRBJ1-4; D is perhaps TRBD1 (5 bases). Trimming shortened V by 4 bases and J by 8 bases, and 20 bases separated the two germline ends. CDR3 length equals 16 residues. CDR1 SGHDN and CDR2 FVKESK come from the germline V gene. The DNA of the CDR3 is TGTGCCAGCAGCCGGGGATTTAGGAGGGGCTGGGAAAAACTGTTTTTT. This encodes CASSRGFRRGWEKLFF.

The gene calls are TRBV15 and TRBJ1-1; D gene ambiguous. V lost 1 base and J lost 3, with 12 bases in between. CDR1 and CDR2 from the germline V gene are LNHNV and YYDKDF (reference sequence). CDR3 size: 15 residues. The CDR3 here is CATSRGANGDTEAFF. The CDR3 region has the DNA TGTGCCACCAGCAGAGGGGCCAATGGGGACACTGAAGCTTTCTTT. The complete variable domain, with remaining parts taken from reference TRBV15 and TRBJ1-1, reads DAMVIQNPRYQVTQFGKPVTLSCSQTLNHNVMYWYQQKSSQAPKLLFHYYDKDFNNEADTPDNFQSRRPNTSFCFLDIRSPGLGDTAMYLCATSRGANGDTEAFFGQGTRLTVV.

On this clone itself: Other DNA sequences in this sample translate to the same CDR3. V usage is TRBV20-1 and J usage is TRBJ1-2; the D is unclear. The germline CDR1 and CDR2 sequences are DFQATT and SNEGSKA (reference sequence). The CDR3 is made up of 11 amino acids. V lost 0 bases to trimming and J lost 8 bases, with 7 bases between them. Here the CDR3 DNA reads TGCAGTGCTAGAGAGGGTGGGGGCTACACCTTC. It translates to CSAREGGGYTF.

The chain joins TRBV11-2 to TRBJ2-5; D unclear. V shed 1 base and J shed 2 bases, with 8 bases lying between them. The CDR3 runs to 14 residues. Germline V gives CDR1 SGHAT, CDR2 FQNNGV. In DNA, the CDR3 is TGTGCCAGCAGCTTAGCCCCGCGGCAAGAGACCCAGTACTTC. Its translation: CASSLAPRQETQYF.

The gene calls are TRBV5-8 and TRBJ1-5, with no clear D. CDR3 length equals 18 residues. V lost 4 bases, J lost 1 base, and 21 bases lay in between. From germline, CDR1 is SGHTS and CDR2 YDEGEE. In nucleotides, the CDR3 is TGTGCCAGCAGCCTCTTCACCGGACTGCGGCGGAGCAATCAGCCCCAGCATTTT. Translating gives CASSLFTGLRRSNQPQHF.